A single sample is the source of the 25 T cell receptor beta chains below, sequenced in a study of regulatory T cells in long-lasting Graves disease. Documented time point: newly diagnosed GD, antithyroid drugs for less than 3 months. Extracted PBMC RNA gave rise to the TCR library. In building TCR beta libraries, iRepertoire HTBI primers were used together with Arm-PCR of CDR3 regions. TCRdb analysed the multiplex PCR reads with MiXCR anew, one entry per CDR3 protein. Of 620,000 or so distinct CDR3 sequences in the sample, under 20% were seen once. This same sample was also part of a study on T cells in Graves' hyperthyroidism and ophthalmopathy.

The sample in question was peripheral blood mononuclear cells (PBMCs), obtained at new diagnosis, from a patient treated with antithyroid drugs. These receptors came from a woman aged 30 to 39 with Graves disease.

In this sample, this clonotype turned up a few times. V and J are TRBV29-1 and TRBJ2-7, with TRBD1 matching over 8 bases. With V trimmed by 4 bases and J by 0 bases, 11 bases remained unmatched. The V gene's germline CDR1 is SQVTM and CDR2 ANQGSEA. The CDR3 runs to 16 residues. Here the CDR3 DNA reads TGCAGCGTTGCGAGAACGGGACAGGACTTCTCCTACGAGCAGTACTTC. Amino acid sequence: CSVARTGQDFSYEQYF.

This clonotype was observed many times. J is TRBJ2-2 and V is TRBV6-4, with a weak D call TRBD2 (6 bases). The germline V gene has CDR1 MRHNA and CDR2 SNTAGT. This CDR3 has 14 residues. Trimming removed 8 bases from V and 3 bases from J, with 13 bases in between. CDR3 sequence reads: CASLSWEDTGELFF. The CDR3 DNA sequence: TGTGCCAGCCTGTCGTGGGAGGACACCGGGGAGCTGTTTTTT.

The table lists this clonotype with many counts. The genes are TRBV28 and TRBJ2-3; D is perhaps TRBD1 or TRBD2 (5 bases each). V dropped 3 bases and J dropped 4 bases, with 8 bases sitting between them. The CDR3 has 13 residues. The germline gives CDR1 MDHEN, CDR2 SYDVKM. CDR3 sequence (DNA): TGTGCCAGCAGTTTTGGGGGTCCAGATACGCAGTATTTT. As protein: CASSFGGPDTQYF.

This clonotype appeared many times. V is TRBV11-2 and J is TRBJ2-7, with D hard to call. With 7 bases removed from V and 4 bases from J, the gap between germline ends came to 8 bases. Germline V lookup: CDR1 SGHAT, CDR2 FQNNGV. This CDR3 has 11 amino acids. The CDR3 loop reads CASTLGYEQYF. In DNA, the CDR3 is TGTGCCAGCACTTTAGGGTACGAGCAGTACTTC.

This clonotype occurred a few times. This chain links TRBV6-4 with TRBJ2-7, with D tentatively TRBD1 (7 bases). The germline V gene encodes CDR1 MRHNA and CDR2 SNTAGT. The V end lost 6 bases, the J end lost 3 bases, and 12 bases lay between the germline ends. The CDR3 spans 13 residues. CDR3 sequence: CASREGACYEQYF. The CDR3 nucleotides read TGTGCCAGCAGGGAGGGGGCTTGCTACGAGCAGTACTTC.

This clonotype showed up many times. J is TRBJ2-2 and V is TRBV9; D not certain. V dropped 3 bases and J dropped 5 bases, with 11 bases sitting between them. In germline, CDR1 is SGDLS, CDR2 YYNGEE. This CDR3 spans 14 amino acids. CDR3 sequence reads: CASSENGGTGELFF. The CDR3 region has the DNA TGTGCCAGCAGCGAGAATGGTGGTACCGGGGAGCTGTTTTTT.

Only a few counts were recorded for this clonotype. The chain recombines TRBV20-1 with TRBJ2-5; D gene ambiguous. Germline lookup yields CDR1 DFQATT and CDR2 SNEGSKA (reference sequence). This CDR3 spans 15 amino acids. Trimming cost V 6 bases and J 1 base, with 18 bases left between them. Written as DNA, the CDR3 is TGCAGTGCGCGGCCACTCGACTGGACCCAAGAGACCCAGTACTTC. This sequence encodes CSARPLDWTQETQYF.

This clonotype was detected many times. The chain has TRBV28 and TRBJ1-5; 7 nucleotides match TRBD1. The V segment lost 2 bases and the J segment 9 bases; nucleotides outside the gene matches: 1. This CDR3 has 12 amino acids. Germline CDR1 MDHEN, CDR2 SYDVKM. The CDR3 protein is CASSLPGGPQHF. CDR3 DNA: TGTGCCAGCAGTTTACCAGGGGGGCCCCAGCATTTT.

This clonotype was seen at least ten times. The genes are TRBV28 and TRBJ2-7; D unclear. Trimming took off 2 bases at V and 4 bases at J, with 9 bases between the two ends. Per the germline V gene, CDR1 is MDHEN and CDR2 is SYDVKM. The CDR3 runs 13 residues. The CDR3 protein is CASSLTGLYEQYF. CDR3 nucleotides: TGTGCCAGCAGTTTAACGGGCCTATACGAGCAGTACTTC.

The genes are TRBV24-1 and TRBJ1-1, with no clear D. This CDR3 region has 12 residues. Deletions cut 0 bases from V and 10 bases from J, with 8 bases between. Germline assignment: CDR1 KGHDR and CDR2 SFDVKD. CDR3 DNA sequence: TGTGCCACCAGTGATTTGTCCTGGCGAGCTTTCTTT. Translating gives CATSDLSWRAFF.

This clonotype turned up a few times. The chain links TRBV20-1 to TRBJ2-3; TRBD2 might be the D (5 bases). CDR3 length equals 15 residues. V lost 5 bases to trimming and J lost 0 bases, with 15 bases between them. Germline values: CDR1 DFQATT, CDR2 SNEGSKA (reference sequence). The DNA of the CDR3 is TGCAGTGCTGCAACGGCGGGTTCTAGCACAGATACGCAGTATTTT. It translates to CSAATAGSSTDTQYF.

The table lists this clonotype with many counts. V and J are TRBV3-1 and TRBJ2-7; 9 nucleotides match TRBD2. The V gene end was trimmed by 1 base and the J gene end by 2 bases; junction bases not matched to a gene: 6. Germline CDR1 and CDR2: LGHDT and YNNKEL (reference sequence). CDR3 length: 16 residues. The CDR3 protein is CASSQGPAGGPYEQYF. The CDR3 DNA reads TGTGCCAGCAGCCAAGGGCCAGCGGGAGGCCCCTACGAGCAGTACTTC.

The chain recombines TRBV10-1 with TRBJ2-5; D unresolved. V lost 11 bases and J 5 bases, leaving 9 bases between the germline ends. This CDR3 region has 10 residues. Germline CDR1 and CDR2: WNHNN and SYGVQD (reference sequence). CDR3 sequence: CARATETQYF. CDR3 DNA sequence: TGCGCCCGCGCGACGGAGACCCAGTACTTC.

With respect to this clonotype: This may arise from a read error, as a much more abundant clone is one base away. The chain is built from TRBV11-2 and TRBJ1-2; 7 bases fit TRBD1. Unmatched junction bases numbered 10, after V lost 1 base and J lost 8 bases. Germline CDR1 and CDR2: SGHAT and FQNNGV. This CDR3 spans 15 amino acids. The chain's CDR3 is CASSLAGQTSRGYTF. CDR3 bases: TGTGCCAGCAGCTTAGCGGGACAGACCTCCCGGGGCTACACCTTC.

This clonotype was picked up many times. The chain combines TRBV11-2 with TRBJ1-2, with 7 bases identical to TRBD1. The CDR3 length is 15 residues. Germline-derived CDR1 and CDR2 are SGHAT and FQNNGV. Losses at the gene ends were 4 bases for V and 7 bases for J; bases not matched to a gene: 12. The CDR3 region is CASSSRTGAVAGYTF. CDR3 in DNA: TGTGCCAGCAGCTCGCGGACAGGCGCCGTCGCTGGCTACACCTTC. The full variable domain, with the rest looked up from reference TRBV11-2 and TRBJ1-2, is EAGVAQSPRYKIIEKRQSVAFWCNPISGHATLYWYQQILGQGPKLLIQFQNNGVVDDSQLPKDRFSAERLKGVDSTLKIQPAKLEDSAVYLCASSSRTGAVAGYTFGSGTRLTVV.

This clonotype was recorded many times. The V call is TRBV29-1, the J call TRBJ2-3, with D uncertain. V was trimmed by 5 bases and J by 0 bases, leaving 12 bases between them. Germline V gives CDR1 SQVTM, CDR2 ANQGSEA. The CDR3 covers 14 residues. This CDR3 reads CSVRPPASTDTQYF. CDR3 sequence (DNA): TGCAGCGTTAGACCCCCGGCTAGCACAGATACGCAGTATTTT.

With respect to this clonotype: This may be a read error, as it is one base from a much larger clone. This chain uses TRBV3-1 with TRBJ1-1; possibly TRBD1 for D (5 bases). The CDR3 sequence is 15 residues long. Germline V gene lookup returns CDR1 LGHDT and CDR2 YNNKEL (reference sequence). The CDR3 protein is CAISQGRGLLTEAFF. The CDR3 nucleotides are TGTGCCATCAGCCAGGGAAGGGGACTGCTCACTGAAGCTTTCTTT.

Many counts were recorded for this clonotype. The chain employs TRBV11-2 and TRBJ2-5; D is undetermined. Germline V gene lookup returns CDR1 SGHAT and CDR2 FQNNGV. The CDR3 extends over 15 amino acids. V was trimmed by 3 bases and J by 4 bases, leaving 15 bases between them. The CDR3 protein is CASSLALVRRETQYF. DNA for the CDR3: TGTGCCAGCAGCTTGGCCTTGGTGAGACGAGAGACCCAGTACTTC.

This clonotype was recorded at least ten times. The genes are TRBV12-3 or TRBV12-4 and TRBJ1-2; 7 bases line up with TRBD1. CDR3 length: 13 amino acids. V shed 7 bases and J 6 bases; nucleotides not matched to a gene: 8. CDR3 amino acids: CASNLQGTDGYTF. CDR3 nucleotides: TGTGCCAGCAACCTACAGGGGACCGATGGCTACACCTTC.

This clonotype was counted a few times. The rearrangement links TRBV5-1 to TRBJ2-5, with D unresolved. V was shortened by 1 base and J by 4 bases, with 5 bases between the two germline ends. This CDR3 contains 12 residues. CDR1 SGHRS and CDR2 YFSETQ come from the germline V gene. CDR3 amino acids: CASSLIAETQYF. CDR3 bases: TGCGCCAGCAGCTTGATAGCAGAGACCCAGTACTTC.

The J gene is TRBJ2-7, the V gene TRBV11-2, with TRBD2 as a possible D gene (5 bases). V lost 2 bases and J lost 4, with 15 bases in between. Germline V lookup: CDR1 SGHAT, CDR2 FQNNGV. The CDR3 consists of 15 residues. The CDR3 region has the DNA TGTGCCAGCAGCTTAAGACGGGCCGGGGAGTACGAGCAGTACTTC. It specifies CASSLRRAGEYEQYF.

At least ten counts were recorded for this clonotype. V usage is TRBV2 and J usage is TRBJ2-3; D is possibly TRBD2 (6 bases). This CDR3 comprises 14 residues. Germline V CDR1 and CDR2: SNHLY, FYNNEI. V shed 6 bases and J shed 2 bases, with 12 bases lying between them. CDR3: CASSRDSPTDTQYF. CDR3 coding DNA: TGTGCCAGCAGCAGGGACTCACCCACAGATACGCAGTATTTT. The whole variable domain, remainder taken from reference TRBV2 and TRBJ2-3, is EPEVTQTPSHQVTQMGQEVILRCVPISNHLYFYWYRQILGQKVEFLVSFYNNEISEKSEIFDDQFSVERPDGSNFTLKIRSTKLEDSAMYFCASSRDSPTDTQYFGPGTRLTVL.

The table lists this clonotype with a few counts. This sequence joins TRBV15 and TRBJ1-4, with D possibly matching TRBD1 (5 bases). Germline V gene lookup returns CDR1 LNHNV and CDR2 YYDKDF (reference sequence). CDR3 length: 17 residues. The germline V and J ends were trimmed by 0 bases and 6 bases, with 17 bases remaining between them. Written as DNA, the CDR3 is TGTGCCACCAGCAGAGATCTAGTCGACAGCTTAGATGAAAAACTGTTTTTT. It translates to CATSRDLVDSLDEKLFF. The full variable domain, completed using reference TRBV15 and TRBJ1-4, is DAMVIQNPRYQVTQFGKPVTLSCSQTLNHNVMYWYQQKSSQAPKLLFHYYDKDFNNEADTPDNFQSRRPNTSFCFLDIRSPGLGDTAMYLCATSRDLVDSLDEKLFFGSGTQLSVL.

The gene calls are TRBV25-1 and TRBJ2-1; D is possibly TRBD2 (5 bases). V lost 0 bases, J lost 12 bases, and 12 bases lay in between. CDR3 size: 13 residues. CDR1 and CDR2 from the germline V gene are MGHDK and SYGVNS. The CDR3: CASSEYRGEGQFF. CDR3 DNA sequence: TGTGCCAGCAGTGAATACCGGGGAGAGGGGCAGTTCTTC.

The V gene is TRBV5-1, the J gene TRBJ2-5, with a tentative D call TRBD1 (5 bases). The CDR3 covers 15 residues. CDR1 and CDR2 from the germline V gene are SGHRS and YFSETQ. V was clipped by 4 bases and J by 1 base, with 14 bases between them. The DNA of the CDR3 is TGCGCCAGCAGCACCCTGACAGCCCTCCAAGAGACCCAGTACTTC. It yields the protein CASSTLTALQETQYF. The full variable domain, in which reference TRBV5-1 and TRBJ2-5 provide the parts outside the CDR3, is KAGVTQTPRYLIKTRGQQVTLSCSPISGHRSVSWYQQTPGQGLQFLFEYFSETQRNKGNFPGRFSGRQFSNSRSEMNVSTLELGDSALYLCASSTLTALQETQYFGPGTRLLVL.